The T cell receptor beta chain described here comes from a study of blood T cell repertoires in COVID-19. About the research overall: Acute-phase and convalescent COVID-19 samples originated in the United States, Italy and Spain. PBMCs, B-cell-depleted T cells, or T cells were the source of the cDNA or gDNA that made up the material.

V shed 3 bases and J shed 1 base, with 8 bases lying between them. The CDR3 is made up of 14 amino acids. Germline V gene lookup returns CDR1 LNHDA and CDR2 SQIVND (reference sequence). Authors' analysis steps: Nucleated cell number was recorded as an estimate derived from reference gene primer amplification. Assay used: immunoSEQ multiplex PCR; TCRdb lists only in-frame clones, some missing. V, J and clone size derive from that table, while D and trimming were established from the DNA sequence. Of 80,000 or so clones listed, approximately 89% are singletons. This chain connects TRBV19 to TRBJ2-3, with D perhaps matching TRBD2 (5 bases). This sequence was found in a man aged 50-59 years with acute or convalescent COVID-19. The sequencing sample was made of peripheral blood. This chain's CDR3 is CASSMYGGTDTQYF. CDR3 DNA: TGTGCCAGTAGTATGTACGGGGGCACAGATACGCAGTATTTT.